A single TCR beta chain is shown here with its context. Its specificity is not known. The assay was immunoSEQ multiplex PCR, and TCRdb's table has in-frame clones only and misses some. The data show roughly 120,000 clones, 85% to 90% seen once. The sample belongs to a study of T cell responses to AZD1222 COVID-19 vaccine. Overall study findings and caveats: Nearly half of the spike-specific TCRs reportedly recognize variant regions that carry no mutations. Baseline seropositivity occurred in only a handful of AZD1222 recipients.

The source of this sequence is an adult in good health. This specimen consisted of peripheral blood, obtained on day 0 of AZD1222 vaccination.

The CDR3 region has the DNA TGTGCCAGCAGTGAATTAAGGATTTACGACACAGATACGCAGTATTTT. It is translated as CASSELRIYDTDTQYF. The chain recombines TRBV6-1 with TRBJ2-3; D is uncertain. V gave up 2 bases and J gave up 2 bases, with 14 bases separating them. This CDR3 is built from 16 residues. The germline CDR1 and CDR2 sequences are MNHNS and SASEGT.